The TCR beta chain under discussion was sequenced for a study of T cell changes during pregnancy in multiple sclerosis. CDR1 is MDHEN, CDR2 SYDVKM, per germline. The CDR3 totals 14 residues. V dropped 4 bases and J dropped 8 bases, with 17 bases sitting between them. Here immunoSEQ multiplex PCR was the method, and the copy in TCRdb shows in-frame clones only, minus some. The sample records 85,000 to 130,000 clones, approximately 94% being singletons. This TCR derives from a female donor with multiple sclerosis, enrolled in a pregnancy study. This chain uses TRBV28 with TRBJ1-2; D remains unclear. Material: peripheral blood, obtained before pregnancy. The CDR3 DNA reads as TGTGCCAGCAGTTCGGGTATTGAAGTGCCCGGCTACACCTTC. Its protein is CASSSGIEVPGYTF.